This TCR beta chain was identified in a study of T cells expressing NK-cell markers. Overall study results and limits: Once again these clonotypes came out on top in the CD3+CD56-NKG2C+ fraction of a few donors.

In the case of this clonotype: Its matching antigen is unknown.

One entry per CDR3 protein, without DNA, is what TCRdb gives after re-calling the 5' RACE reads. The sample table includes some 500,000 distinct CDR3 sequences. This receptor was identified in a woman between 50 and 59 years old in good health. Sequenced: blood T cells: a sorted CD56 or NKG2C T cell subset, CD4+ or CD8+ T cells, or bulk PBMC T cells (not recorded which).

Here the CDR3 reads CASSPTSGWTGELFF. The chain has TRBV4-1 and TRBJ2-2; TCRdb returns TRBD2, unconfirmable since there is no DNA. The CDR3 contains 15 residues. In germline, CDR1 is MGHRA, CDR2 YSYEKL.